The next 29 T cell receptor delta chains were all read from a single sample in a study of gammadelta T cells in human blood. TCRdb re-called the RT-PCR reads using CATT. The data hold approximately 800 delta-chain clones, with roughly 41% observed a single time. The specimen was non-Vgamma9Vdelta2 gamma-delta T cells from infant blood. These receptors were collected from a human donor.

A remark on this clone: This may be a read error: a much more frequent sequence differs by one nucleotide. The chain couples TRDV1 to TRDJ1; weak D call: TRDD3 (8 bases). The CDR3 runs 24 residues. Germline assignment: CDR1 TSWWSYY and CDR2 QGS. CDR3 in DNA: TGTGCTTTTGGGGAACTTCGGGTTCCTACAGGGGCTCGGGGACTGGGGGTCTCCACCGATAAACTCATCTTT. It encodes CAFGELRVPTGARGLGVSTDKLIF.

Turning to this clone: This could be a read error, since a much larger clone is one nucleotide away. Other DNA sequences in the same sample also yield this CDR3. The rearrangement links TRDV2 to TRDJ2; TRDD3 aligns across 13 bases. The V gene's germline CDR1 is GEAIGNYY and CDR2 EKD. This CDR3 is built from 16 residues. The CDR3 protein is CACDTGGYALTAQLFF. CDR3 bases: TGTGCATGTGACACTGGGGGATACGCTTTGACAGCACAACTCTTCTTT.

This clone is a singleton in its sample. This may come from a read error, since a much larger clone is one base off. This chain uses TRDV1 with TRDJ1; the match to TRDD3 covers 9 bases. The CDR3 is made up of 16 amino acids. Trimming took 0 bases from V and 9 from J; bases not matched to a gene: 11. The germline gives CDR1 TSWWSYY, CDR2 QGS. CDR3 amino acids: CALGELPPRGILQLIF. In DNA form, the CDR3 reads TGTGCTCTTGGGGAACTTCCTCCTCGGGGGATACTCCAACTCATCTTT.

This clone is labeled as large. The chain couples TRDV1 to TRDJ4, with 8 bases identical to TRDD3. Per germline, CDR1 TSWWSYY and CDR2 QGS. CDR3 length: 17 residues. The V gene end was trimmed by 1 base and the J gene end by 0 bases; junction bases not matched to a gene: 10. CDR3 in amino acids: CALGERSRAGGARPLIF. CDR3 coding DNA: TGTGCTCTTGGGGAACGTTCGCGGGCTGGGGGAGCCAGACCCCTGATCTTT.

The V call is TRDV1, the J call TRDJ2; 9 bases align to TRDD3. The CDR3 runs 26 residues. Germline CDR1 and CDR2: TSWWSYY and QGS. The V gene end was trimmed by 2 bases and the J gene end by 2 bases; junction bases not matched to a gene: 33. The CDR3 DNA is TGTGCTCTTGGGGAATTCGAACCCTTCCCCCTCCTGACGAAAACTGGGGGACCTCTCTTGACAGCACAACTCTTCTTT. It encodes CALGEFEPFPLLTKTGGPLLTAQLFF.

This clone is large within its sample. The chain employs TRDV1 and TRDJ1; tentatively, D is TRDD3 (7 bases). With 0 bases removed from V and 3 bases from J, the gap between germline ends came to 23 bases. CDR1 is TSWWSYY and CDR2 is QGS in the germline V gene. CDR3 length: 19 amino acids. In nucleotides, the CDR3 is TGTGCTCTTGGGGAACTAGACCTCCTACGTCTCTGGGGGTCCGATAAACTCATCTTT. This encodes CALGELDLLRLWGSDKLIF.

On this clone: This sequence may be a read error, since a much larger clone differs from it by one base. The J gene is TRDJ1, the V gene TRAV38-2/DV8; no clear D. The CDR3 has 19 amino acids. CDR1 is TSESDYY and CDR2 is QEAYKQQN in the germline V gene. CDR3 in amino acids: CADRRLSGYVGSGTDKLIF. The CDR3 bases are TGTGCTGATAGGAGATTGTCAGGGTACGTGGGCTCAGGAACCGATAAACTCATCTTT.

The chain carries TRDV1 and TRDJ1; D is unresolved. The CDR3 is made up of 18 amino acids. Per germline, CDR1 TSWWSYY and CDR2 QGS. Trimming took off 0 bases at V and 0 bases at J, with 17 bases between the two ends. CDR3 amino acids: CALGELALRTLYTDKLIF. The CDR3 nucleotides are TGTGCTCTTGGGGAACTTGCCCTTAGGACCCTGTACACCGATAAACTCATCTTT.

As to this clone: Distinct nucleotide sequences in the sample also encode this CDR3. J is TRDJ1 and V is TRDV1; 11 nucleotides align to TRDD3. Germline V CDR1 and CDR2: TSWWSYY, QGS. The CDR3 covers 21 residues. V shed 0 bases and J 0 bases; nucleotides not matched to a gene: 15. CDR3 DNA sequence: TGTGCTCTTGGGGAACTCGGGCTACGTTTGGGGGATACGCCGTACACCGATAAACTCATCTTT. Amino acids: CALGELGLRLGDTPYTDKLIF.

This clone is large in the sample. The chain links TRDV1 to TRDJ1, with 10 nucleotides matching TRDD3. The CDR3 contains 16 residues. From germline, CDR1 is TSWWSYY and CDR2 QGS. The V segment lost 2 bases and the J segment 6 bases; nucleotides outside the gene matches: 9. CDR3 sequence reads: CALGEFGGYARNKLIF. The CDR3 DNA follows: TGTGCTCTTGGGGAATTCGGGGGATACGCTAGGAATAAACTCATCTTT.

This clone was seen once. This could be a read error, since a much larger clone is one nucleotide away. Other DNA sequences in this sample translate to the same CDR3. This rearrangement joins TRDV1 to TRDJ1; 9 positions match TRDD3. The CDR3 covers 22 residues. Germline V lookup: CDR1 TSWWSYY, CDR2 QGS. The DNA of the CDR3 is TGTGCTCTTGGGGAAACCTACCGGGTACTGGGGGAACCCTTTATTGGCACCGATAAACTCATCTTC. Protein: CALGETYRVLGEPFIGTDKLIF.

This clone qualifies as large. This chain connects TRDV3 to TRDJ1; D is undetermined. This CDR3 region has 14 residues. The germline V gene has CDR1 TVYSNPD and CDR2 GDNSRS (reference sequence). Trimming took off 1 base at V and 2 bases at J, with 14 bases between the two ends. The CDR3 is CAFKARPWTDKLIF. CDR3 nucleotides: TGTGCCTTTAAGGCCCGGCCGTGGACCGATAAACTCATCTTT.

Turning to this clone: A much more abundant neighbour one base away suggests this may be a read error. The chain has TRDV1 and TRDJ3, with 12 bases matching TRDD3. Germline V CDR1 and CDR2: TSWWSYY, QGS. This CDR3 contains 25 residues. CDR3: CALGEGCPEKYWGIPSSRDTRQMFF. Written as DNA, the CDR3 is TGTGCTCTTGGGGAAGGATGCCCAGAAAAGTACTGGGGGATACCGAGCTCCCGGGACACCCGACAGATGTTTTTC.

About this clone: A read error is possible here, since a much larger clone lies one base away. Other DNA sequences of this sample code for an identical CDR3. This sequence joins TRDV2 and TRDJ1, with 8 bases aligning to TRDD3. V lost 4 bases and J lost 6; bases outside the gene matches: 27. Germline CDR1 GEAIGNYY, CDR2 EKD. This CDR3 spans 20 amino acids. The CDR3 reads CACERNTGGYFPIGRHKLIF. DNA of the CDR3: TGTGCCTGTGAACGCAATACGGGGGGATATTTCCCGATCGGTCGACATAAACTCATCTTT.

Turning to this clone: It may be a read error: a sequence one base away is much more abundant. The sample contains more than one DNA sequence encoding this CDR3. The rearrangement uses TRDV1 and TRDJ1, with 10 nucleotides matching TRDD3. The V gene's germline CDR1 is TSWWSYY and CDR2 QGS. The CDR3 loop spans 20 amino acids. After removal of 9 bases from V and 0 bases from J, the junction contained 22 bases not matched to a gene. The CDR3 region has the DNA TGTGCTCTGGGTCCCCGCCGGGATACTGGGGGATTCCCGTACACCGATAAACTCATCTTT. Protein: CALGPRRDTGGFPYTDKLIF.

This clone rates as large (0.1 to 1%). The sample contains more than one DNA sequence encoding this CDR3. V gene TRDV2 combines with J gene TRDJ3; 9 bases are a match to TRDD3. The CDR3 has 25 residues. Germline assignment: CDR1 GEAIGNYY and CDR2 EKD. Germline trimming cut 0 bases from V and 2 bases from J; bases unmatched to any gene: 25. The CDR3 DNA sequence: TGTGCCTGTGACACCGACGGCGTTACAGATTTTTACTGGGGGACCCGGCCCTGGGACACCCGACAGATGTTTTTC. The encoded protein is CACDTDGVTDFYWGTRPWDTRQMFF.

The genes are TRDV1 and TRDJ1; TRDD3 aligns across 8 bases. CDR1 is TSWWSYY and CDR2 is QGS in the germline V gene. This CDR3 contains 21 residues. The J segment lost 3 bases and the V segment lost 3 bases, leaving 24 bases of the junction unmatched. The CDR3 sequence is CALGDLERWGYLIRYADKLIF. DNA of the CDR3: TGTGCTCTTGGGGATCTAGAACGGTGGGGATACTTGATACGTTACGCCGATAAACTCATCTTT.

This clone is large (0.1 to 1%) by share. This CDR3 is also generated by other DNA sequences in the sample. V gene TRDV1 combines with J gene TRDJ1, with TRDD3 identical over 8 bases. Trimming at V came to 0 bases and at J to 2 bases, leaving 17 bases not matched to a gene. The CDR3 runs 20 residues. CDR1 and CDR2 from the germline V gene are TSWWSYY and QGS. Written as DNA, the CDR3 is TGTGCTCTTGGGGAACTCGCAGTCGACGGTGGGGGATTCCTTACCGATAAACTCATCTTT. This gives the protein CALGELAVDGGGFLTDKLIF.

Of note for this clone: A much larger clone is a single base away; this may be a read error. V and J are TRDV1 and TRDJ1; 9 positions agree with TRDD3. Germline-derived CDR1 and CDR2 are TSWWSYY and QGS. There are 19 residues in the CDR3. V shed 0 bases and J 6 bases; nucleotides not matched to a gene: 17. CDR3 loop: CALGELTAYRGIPNYKLIF. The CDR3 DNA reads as TGTGCTCTTGGGGAACTTACGGCCTACCGGGGGATACCGAATTATAAACTCATCTTT.

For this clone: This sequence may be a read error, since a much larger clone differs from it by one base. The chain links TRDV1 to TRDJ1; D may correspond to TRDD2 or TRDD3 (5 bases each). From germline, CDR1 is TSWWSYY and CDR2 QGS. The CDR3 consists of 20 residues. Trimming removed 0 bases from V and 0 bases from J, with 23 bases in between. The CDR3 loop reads CALGELDLLAEILHTDKLIF. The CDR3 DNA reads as TGTGCTCTTGGGGAACTAGACCTACTTGCGGAGATACTCCACACCGATAAACTCATCTTT.

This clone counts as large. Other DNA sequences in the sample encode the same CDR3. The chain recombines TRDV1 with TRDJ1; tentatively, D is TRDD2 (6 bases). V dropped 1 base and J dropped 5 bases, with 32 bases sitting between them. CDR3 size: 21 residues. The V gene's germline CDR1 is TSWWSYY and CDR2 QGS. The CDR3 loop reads CALGEREILPCRYCTMDKLIF. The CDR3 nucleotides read TGTGCTCTTGGGGAACGCGAGATCCTACCTTGTCGATACTGCACCATGGATAAACTCATCTTT.

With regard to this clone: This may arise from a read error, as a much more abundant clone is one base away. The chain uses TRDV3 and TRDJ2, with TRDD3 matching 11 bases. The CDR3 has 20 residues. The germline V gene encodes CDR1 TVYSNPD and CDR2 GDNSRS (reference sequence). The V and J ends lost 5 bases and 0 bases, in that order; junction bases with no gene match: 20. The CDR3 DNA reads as TGTGCCGTTACCGTACGCTGGGGGATACAGGGACCCGCTTTGACAGCACAACTCTTCTTT. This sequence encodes CAVTVRWGIQGPALTAQLFF.

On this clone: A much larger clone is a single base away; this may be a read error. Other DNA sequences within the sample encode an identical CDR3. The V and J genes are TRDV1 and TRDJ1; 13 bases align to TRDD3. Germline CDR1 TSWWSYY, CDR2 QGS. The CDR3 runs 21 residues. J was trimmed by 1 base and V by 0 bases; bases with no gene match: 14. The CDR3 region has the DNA TGTGCTCTTGGGGAACTTACACCCCGAACTGGGGGATACGCCCTCACCGATAAACTCATCTTT. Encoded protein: CALGELTPRTGGYALTDKLIF.

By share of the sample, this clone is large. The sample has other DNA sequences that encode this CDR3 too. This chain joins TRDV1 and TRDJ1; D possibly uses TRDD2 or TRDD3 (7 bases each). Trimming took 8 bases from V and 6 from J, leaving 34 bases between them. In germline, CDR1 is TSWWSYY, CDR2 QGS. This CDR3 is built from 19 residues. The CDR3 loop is CALSTSPFLGVLGGYKLIF. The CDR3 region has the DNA TGTGCTCTTTCGACGTCCCCCTTCCTCGGAGTCCTGGGGGGATATAAACTCATCTTT.

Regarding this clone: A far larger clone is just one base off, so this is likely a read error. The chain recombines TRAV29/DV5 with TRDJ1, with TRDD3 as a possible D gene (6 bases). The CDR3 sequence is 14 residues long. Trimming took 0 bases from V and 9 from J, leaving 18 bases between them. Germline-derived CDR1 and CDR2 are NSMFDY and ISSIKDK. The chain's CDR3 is CAASARRPNWELIF. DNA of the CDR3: TGTGCAGCAAGCGCGCGTCGTCCGAACTGGGAACTCATCTTT.

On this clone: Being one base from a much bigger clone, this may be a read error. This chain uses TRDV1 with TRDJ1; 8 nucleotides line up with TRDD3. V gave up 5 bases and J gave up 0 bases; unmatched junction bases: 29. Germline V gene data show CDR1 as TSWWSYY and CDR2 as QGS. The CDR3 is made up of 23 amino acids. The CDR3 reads CALGNTPLPATTYWGWYTDKLIF. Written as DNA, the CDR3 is TGTGCTCTTGGGAATACACCACTTCCTGCAACCACGTACTGGGGGTGGTACACCGATAAACTCATCTTT.

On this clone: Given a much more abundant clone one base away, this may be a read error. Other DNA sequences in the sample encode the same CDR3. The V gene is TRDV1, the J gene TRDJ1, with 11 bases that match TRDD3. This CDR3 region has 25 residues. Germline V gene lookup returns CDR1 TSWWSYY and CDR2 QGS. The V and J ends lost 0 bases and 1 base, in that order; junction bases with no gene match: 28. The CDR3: CALGELGLKLLPTSYWGIITDKLIF. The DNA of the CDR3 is TGTGCTCTTGGGGAACTAGGACTCAAGCTACTTCCTACGTCATACTGGGGGATAATCACCGATAAACTCATCTTT.

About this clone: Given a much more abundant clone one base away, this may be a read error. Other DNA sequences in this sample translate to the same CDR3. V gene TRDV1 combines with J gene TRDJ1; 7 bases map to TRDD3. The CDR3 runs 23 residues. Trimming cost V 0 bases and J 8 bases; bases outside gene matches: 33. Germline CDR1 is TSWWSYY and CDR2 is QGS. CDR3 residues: CALGELEDFYLLGIHRFPAKLIF. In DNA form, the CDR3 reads TGTGCTCTTGGGGAACTAGAAGACTTCTATTTACTGGGGATCCACAGGTTCCCAGCAAAACTCATCTTT.

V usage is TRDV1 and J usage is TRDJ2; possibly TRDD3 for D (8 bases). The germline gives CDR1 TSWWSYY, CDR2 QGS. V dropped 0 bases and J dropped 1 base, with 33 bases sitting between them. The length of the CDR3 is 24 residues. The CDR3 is CALGELLLPPLGARRGCLTAQLFF. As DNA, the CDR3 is TGTGCTCTTGGGGAACTGCTCCTTCCTCCACTGGGGGCTCGACGCGGTTGTTTGACAGCACAACTCTTCTTT.